This T cell receptor (beta chain) was identified during a study of cytomegalovirus exposure and HLA in healthy donors. Looking at the study overall: An early release of data contained about 85 million unique TCRs, which came from HLA-typed donors. Whole-study findings and limits: A missense variant in DCLRE1C was later tied to TCR beta V- and J-gene trimming.

Germline V gene sequence: CDR1 MNHEY, CDR2 SVGAGI. The CDR3 totals 15 residues. The V segment lost 2 bases and the J segment 9 bases; nucleotides outside the gene matches: 12. Each donor was healthy, and each was a bone marrow donor. PCR primers comprised 60 Vbeta and 13 Jbeta primers. TCRdb's table, derived via immunoSEQ multiplex PCR, lists solely in-frame clones and lacks some. Here the sample spans about 190,000 clones, 81% being singletons. Comment on this clone: Its antigen remains unknown.

The sequenced sample consisted of PBMCs. The J gene is TRBJ1-1, the V gene TRBV6-5; 7 bases line up with TRBD1. The sequence was obtained from a man younger than 30 in good health and CMV-seronegative. The CDR3 reads CASSYTTRQGMKAFF. In DNA form, the CDR3 reads TGTGCCAGCAGTTACACAACAAGACAGGGAATGAAAGCTTTCTTT.